The text below deals with one TCR beta chain. Sequenced by immunoSEQ multiplex PCR; TCRdb stores in-frame clones only, minus some. The sample lists tens of thousands of clones, 65% to 90% seen once, with roughly two fifths in the top ten. This entry comes from a study of blood T cell repertoires in COVID-19. J gave up 2 bases and V 5 bases, and 3 bases lay outside the gene matches. CDR3 length equals 15 residues. CDR1 and CDR2 from the germline V gene are SGHTS and YDEGEE. The rearrangement uses TRBV5-8 and TRBJ2-2, with 10 bases fitting TRBD2. The sequenced sample consisted of peripheral blood. The TCR comes from an elderly man with acute or convalescent COVID-19. CDR3 nucleotide sequence: TGTGCCAGCAGGGTAGCGGGAGGAAACACCGGGGAGCTGTTTTTT. The encoded protein is CASRVAGGNTGELFF.